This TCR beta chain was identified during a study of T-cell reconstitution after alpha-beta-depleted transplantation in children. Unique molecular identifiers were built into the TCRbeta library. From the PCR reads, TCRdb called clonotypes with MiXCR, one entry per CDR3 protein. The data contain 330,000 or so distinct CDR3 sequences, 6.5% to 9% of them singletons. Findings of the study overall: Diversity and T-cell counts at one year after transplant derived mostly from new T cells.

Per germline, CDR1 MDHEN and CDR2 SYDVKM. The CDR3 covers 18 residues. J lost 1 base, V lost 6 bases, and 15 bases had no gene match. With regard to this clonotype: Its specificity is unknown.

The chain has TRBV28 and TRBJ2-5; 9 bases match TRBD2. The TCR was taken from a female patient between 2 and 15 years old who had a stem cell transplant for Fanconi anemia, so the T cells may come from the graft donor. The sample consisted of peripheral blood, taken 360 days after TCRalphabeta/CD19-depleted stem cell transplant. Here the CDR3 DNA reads TGTGCCAGCAGCCCTAAACCCTGGAGACTAGCGGCCCAAGAGACCCAGTACTTC. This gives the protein CASSPKPWRLAAQETQYF.